A single sample gave rise to the 18 T cell receptor beta chains below, sequenced in a study of Graves' ophthalmopathy and Graves' hyperthyroidism. The sequenced template was RNA, covering the TCR beta CDR3 region. Investigators did first-round RT-PCR with HTBI primers, then second-round multiplex PCR. TCRdb processed the multiplex PCR reads anew with MiXCR; each CDR3 protein has one entry. This table has over a million distinct CDR3 sequences, about two fifths appearing once. Source material: peripheral blood or thyroid tissue (not recorded which). The source of these receptors is an adult man with Graves' hyperthyroidism.

This clonotype was seen many times. The V and J genes are TRBV7-2 and TRBJ1-5; weak D call: TRBD1 (6 bases). The CDR3 is 15 amino acids. V lost 1 base to trimming and J lost 7 bases, with 14 bases between them. Germline V lookup: CDR1 SGHTA, CDR2 FQGNSA. DNA for the CDR3: TGTGCCAGCAGCTTAGACACAGGGCTAAAGCAGCCCCAGCATTTT. As protein: CASSLDTGLKQPQHF.

The chain carries TRBV7-8 and TRBJ2-1, with TRBD2 identical over 7 bases. The CDR3 covers 14 residues. Germline trimming cut 4 bases from V and 10 bases from J; bases unmatched to any gene: 10. CDR1 is SGHVS and CDR2 is FQNEAQ in the germline V gene. CDR3 DNA sequence: TGTGCCAGCAGCTATCCCCGCGGCGGGAGAGAGCAGTTCTTC. Protein sequence: CASSYPRGGREQFF.

The rearrangement joins TRBV7-8 to TRBJ2-7, with a possible D match to TRBD2 (5 bases). V shed 4 bases and J shed 5 bases, with 15 bases lying between them. The CDR3 contains 14 residues. Germline V gives CDR1 SGHVS, CDR2 FQNEAQ. The CDR3 loop reads CASSSAGGFHEQYF. In nucleotides, the CDR3 is TGTGCCAGCAGCTCGGCCGGAGGTTTCCACGAGCAGTACTTC.

This clonotype was recorded at least ten times. This CDR3 reads CASSTRDIDEQYF. The DNA of the CDR3 is TGTGCCAGCAGCACCCGGGACATTGATGAGCAGTACTTC. This sequence joins TRBV5-4 and TRBJ2-7; D is possibly TRBD1 (6 bases). The CDR3 extends over 13 amino acids. Germline V gene sequence: CDR1 SGHNT, CDR2 YYREEE (reference sequence). V lost 4 bases, J lost 7 bases, and 15 bases lay in between.

This clonotype occurred many times. The rearrangement links TRBV5-6 to TRBJ2-5; D tentatively reads TRBD1 or TRBD2 (6 bases each). The CDR3 loop spans 14 amino acids. The V and J ends lost 4 bases and 1 base respectively, with 11 bases between them. Germline values: CDR1 SGHDT, CDR2 YYEEEE. The CDR3 nucleotides are TGTGCCAGCAGCGGAGGGACACCCCAAGAGACCCAGTACTTC. Protein: CASSGGTPQETQYF.

This clonotype has ten or more counts. The rearrangement links TRBV6-5 to TRBJ1-2, with D uncertain. Germline V gives CDR1 MNHEY, CDR2 SVGAGI. The V gene lost 7 bases and the J gene lost 1 base, with 10 bases spanning the gap. This CDR3 contains 13 residues. The CDR3 region is CASTNGLNYGYTF. The CDR3 coding sequence is TGTGCCAGCACAAACGGACTTAACTATGGCTACACCTTC.

This clonotype has only one observation. This may stem from a read error, because a much larger clone lies one nucleotide away. The CDR3 region has the DNA TGTGCCGGCAGGGACTATAGCAATCAGCCCCAGCATTTT. Amino acids: CAGRDYSNQPQHF. The chain carries TRBV25-1 and TRBJ1-5; tentatively, D is TRBD1 (5 bases). The CDR3 runs to 13 residues. CDR1 MGHDK and CDR2 SYGVNS come from the germline V gene.

This clonotype has a count of ten or more. The chain has TRBV7-2 and TRBJ1-6; a weak D match, TRBD1 (5 bases). Germline CDR1 is SGHTA and CDR2 is FQGNSA. This CDR3 has 16 amino acids. The V gene lost 1 base and the J gene lost 5 bases, with 12 bases spanning the gap. CDR3 in amino acids: CASSLVAGSDNSPLHF. The CDR3 coding sequence is TGTGCCAGCAGCTTAGTAGCAGGGTCAGATAATTCACCCCTCCACTTT.

This clonotype was seen ten or more times. The genes are TRBV2 and TRBJ2-7, with D unresolved. This CDR3 has 12 amino acids. Trimming stripped 2 bases from V and 4 bases from J, with 6 bases between. Germline CDR1 and CDR2: SNHLY and FYNNEI. The CDR3 nucleotides are TGTGCCAGCAGTGAAATGGGATACGAGCAGTACTTC. Protein: CASSEMGYEQYF.

This clonotype has only a few counts. The V call is TRBV12-3 or TRBV12-4, the J call TRBJ1-5; TRBD1 aligns across 8 bases. V shed 8 bases, J shed 11 bases, and the junction held 17 bases outside the gene matches. This CDR3 comprises 15 residues. CDR3 nucleotide sequence: TGTGCCAGCTCACCTTCAGGGGGCCGGTCCCTAACCCAGCATTTT. Translation: CASSPSGGRSLTQHF.

The genes are TRBV7-3 and TRBJ2-7; D possibly corresponds to TRBD1 (6 bases). Germline V gene data show CDR1 as SGHTA and CDR2 as FQGTGA. The CDR3 loop spans 14 amino acids. V shed 5 bases and J shed 0 bases, with 11 bases lying between them. The DNA of the CDR3 is TGTGCCAGCAGCAAGGACAGACTCTCCTACGAGCAGTACTTC. Its protein product is CASSKDRLSYEQYF. Variable domain in full (rest from reference TRBV7-3 and TRBJ2-7): GAGVSQTPSNKVTEKGKYVELRCDPISGHTALYWYRQSLGQGPEFLIYFQGTGAADDSGLPNDRFFAVRPEGSVSTLKIQRTERGDSAVYLCASSKDRLSYEQYFGPGTRLTVT.

This clonotype appeared a few times. Just one base apart from a much larger clone, this may be a read error. This chain links TRBV10-3 with TRBJ1-2, with D possibly matching TRBD1 (5 bases). The CDR3 consists of 13 residues. CDR1 and CDR2 from the germline V gene are ENHRY and SYGVKD. CDR3 DNA: TGTGCCATCAGCCACGGGGACGACTATGGCTGCACCTTC. Residues: CAISHGDDYGCTF.

In regard to this clonotype: One end of the junction does not line up with germline, which may come from a read error. The V call is TRBV10-3, the J call TRBJ1-1; 7 bases match TRBD1. The CDR3 totals 13 residues. Germline V gene data show CDR1 as ENHRY and CDR2 as SYGVKD. CDR3 coding DNA: TGTGCCGTCAGGGGGGGACTGAACACTGAAGCTTTCTTT. Protein product: CAVRGGLNTEAFF.

The sample holds many counts of this clonotype. This CDR3 reads CASSQQGSGELFF. In DNA form, the CDR3 reads TGTGCCAGCAGCCAACAGGGGAGCGGGGAGCTGTTTTTT. The V and J genes are TRBV14 and TRBJ2-2; D is possibly TRBD1 (6 bases). Trimming shortened V by 2 bases and J by 7 bases, and 8 bases separated the two germline ends. The V gene's germline CDR1 is SGHDN and CDR2 FVKESK. This CDR3 has 13 residues.

This clonotype was seen ten or more times. The J gene is TRBJ1-2, the V gene TRBV29-1; 8 nucleotides agree with TRBD1. Trimming at V came to 0 bases and at J to 7 bases, leaving 1 base not matched to a gene. Per the germline V gene, CDR1 is SQVTM and CDR2 is ANQGSEA. This CDR3 spans 12 amino acids. In DNA, the CDR3 is TGCAGCGTTGAAGAGGACAGGGTTGGCTACACCTTC. It is translated as CSVEEDRVGYTF.

This clonotype was observed a handful of times. This chain uses TRBV7-8 with TRBJ2-7, with 8 bases aligning to TRBD2. V trimming: 5 bases; J trimming: 3 bases; junction bases outside the gene matches: 12. The CDR3 is made up of 16 amino acids. Per germline, CDR1 SGHVS and CDR2 FQNEAQ. The CDR3 loop is CASSRTSGKVRYEQYF. Written as DNA, the CDR3 is TGTGCCAGCAGCCGTACTAGCGGAAAAGTTCGCTACGAGCAGTACTTC.

The gene calls are TRBV24-1 and TRBJ1-5; possible D gene TRBD1, 5 bases. V was trimmed by 2 bases and J by 0 bases, leaving 10 bases between them. Germline V gives CDR1 KGHDR, CDR2 SFDVKD. This CDR3 is 16 amino acids long. The CDR3 bases are TGTGCCACCAGTGATTCCGGGACCCCTAGCAATCAGCCCCAGCATTTT. Amino acids: CATSDSGTPSNQPQHF.

The rearrangement links TRBV4-1 to TRBJ2-7; 9 bases line up with TRBD2. This CDR3 region has 16 residues. CDR1 and CDR2 (germline): MGHRA, YSYEKL. V lost 3 bases and J lost 1; bases outside the gene matches: 7. CDR3 amino acids: CASSQTQLAGSYEQYF. Written as DNA, the CDR3 is TGCGCCAGCAGCCAGACGCAACTAGCGGGTTCCTACGAGCAGTACTTC.